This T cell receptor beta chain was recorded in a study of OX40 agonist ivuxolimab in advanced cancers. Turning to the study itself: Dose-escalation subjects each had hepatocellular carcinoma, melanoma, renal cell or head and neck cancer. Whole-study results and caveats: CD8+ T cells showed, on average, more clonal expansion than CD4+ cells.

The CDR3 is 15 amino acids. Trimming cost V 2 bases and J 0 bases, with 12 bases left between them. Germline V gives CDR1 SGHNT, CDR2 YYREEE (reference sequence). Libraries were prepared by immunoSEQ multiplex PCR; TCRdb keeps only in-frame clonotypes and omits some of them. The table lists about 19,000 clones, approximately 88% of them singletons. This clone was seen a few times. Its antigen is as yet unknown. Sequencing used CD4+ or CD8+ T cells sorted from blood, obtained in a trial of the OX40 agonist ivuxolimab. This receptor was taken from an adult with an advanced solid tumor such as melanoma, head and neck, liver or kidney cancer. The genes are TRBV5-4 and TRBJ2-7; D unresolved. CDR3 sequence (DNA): TGTGCCAGCAGCTTCGGGCCTACCGGCTCCTACGAGCAGTACTTC. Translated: CASSFGPTGSYEQYF.